The 25 T cell receptor beta chains reported below all come from one sample, sequenced in a study of CD8+ T cells in alopecia areata. Treatment described: oral pan-JAK inhibitor, 5-10 mg twice daily. As the sequencing template, cDNA was produced by extracting RNA and reverse transcribing it. Sequencing used immunoSEQ multiplex PCR; TCRdb keeps in-frame clones, though not all of them. Of 110,000 to 150,000 clones in the sample, roughly 52% were seen once. Sequences were derived from CD8+ T cells sorted from blood, sampled at week 4, from a patient treated with tofacitinib. These receptors were obtained from a human donor with alopecia areata.

This clone showed up just a few times. The chain couples TRBV30 to TRBJ1-2; TRBD1 is a possible D gene (5 bases). V dropped 2 bases and J dropped 4 bases, with 11 bases sitting between them. The CDR3 is 13 residues long. Germline CDR1 and CDR2: GTSNPN and SVGIG (reference sequence). The CDR3 nucleotides read TGTGCCTGGAGTTATCGGGGCTCCTATGGCTACACCTTC. As protein: CAWSYRGSYGYTF.

The chain couples TRBV5-6 to TRBJ1-5; D is ambiguous. V gave up 1 base and J gave up 2 bases, with 10 bases separating them. Germline CDR1 and CDR2: SGHDT and YYEEEE. The CDR3 sequence is 15 residues long. DNA of the CDR3: TGTGCCAGCAGCTTGTCGCCGGACGGCAATCAGCCCCAGCATTTT. It is translated as CASSLSPDGNQPQHF.

The chain combines TRBV5-1 with TRBJ2-1; tentatively, D is TRBD1 or TRBD2 (5 bases each). The V end lost 4 bases, the J end lost 4 bases, and 18 bases lay between the germline ends. CDR3 length equals 16 residues. Germline CDR1 reads SGHRS; CDR2 reads YFSETQ. For the CDR3, the DNA is TGCGCCAGCAGCCCCACCCTGGGGCGGAGGTACAATGAGCAGTTCTTC. It translates to CASSPTLGRRYNEQFF.

The gene calls are TRBV25-1 and TRBJ1-1, with D unclear. Germline CDR1 is MGHDK and CDR2 is SYGVNS. Trimming took 3 bases from V and 10 from J, leaving 9 bases between them. The CDR3 runs to 11 residues. The CDR3 loop is CASSEGPGAFF. In DNA, the CDR3 is TGTGCCAGCAGTGAGGGTCCGGGAGCTTTCTTT.

V is TRBV30 and J is TRBJ1-1; a weak D match, TRBD1 (6 bases). V was trimmed by 5 bases and J by 5 bases, leaving 15 bases between them. The CDR3 has 13 residues. CDR1 is GTSNPN and CDR2 is SVGIG in the germline V gene (reference sequence). CDR3: CAWAKGDGTEAFF. CDR3 DNA sequence: TGTGCCTGGGCTAAGGGGGATGGAACTGAAGCTTTCTTT.

The chain links TRBV4-2 to TRBJ1-1; a possible D gene is TRBD1 (5 bases). Trimming removed 0 bases at V and 1 base at J, with 6 bases between. Looked up from germline, CDR1 is LGHNA and CDR2 is YNFKEQ. This CDR3 contains 14 residues. The CDR3 DNA reads as TGTGCCAGCAGCCAAGAAGGGGAGAACACTGAAGCTTTCTTT. Its translation: CASSQEGENTEAFF.

V gene TRBV27 combines with J gene TRBJ2-3, with TRBD1 identical over 9 bases. Germline V lookup: CDR1 MNHEY, CDR2 SMNVEV (reference sequence). The V segment lost 5 bases and the J segment 7 bases; nucleotides outside the gene matches: 10. The CDR3 runs to 15 residues. The CDR3 nucleotides read TGTGCCAGCAGTGCGACCGGGACAGGGTTGTATACGCAGTATTTT. It codes for CASSATGTGLYTQYF.

This clone was observed a few times. The chain combines TRBV30 with TRBJ1-6, with TRBD1 as a possible D gene (5 bases). V was trimmed by 0 bases and J by 6 bases, leaving 12 bases between them. The CDR3 has 15 residues. Germline-derived CDR1 and CDR2 are GTSNPN and SVGIG (reference sequence). CDR3 coding DNA: TGTGCCTGGAGTGTAGACTCAGGGAGTAATTCACCCCTCCACTTT. This encodes CAWSVDSGSNSPLHF.

V gene TRBV9 combines with J gene TRBJ1-6; 11 nucleotides agree with TRBD1. The trim removed 3 bases at V and 10 bases at J, leaving 6 bases unmatched. The CDR3 totals 15 residues. In germline, CDR1 is SGDLS, CDR2 YYNGEE. CDR3 sequence (DNA): TGTGCCAGCAGCGCTTCCGGGACAGGGGGATCACCCCTCCACTTT. This sequence encodes CASSASGTGGSPLHF. The full variable domain, in which reference TRBV9 and TRBJ1-6 provide the parts outside the CDR3, is DSGVTQTPKHLITATGQRVTLRCSPRSGDLSVYWYQQSLDQGLQFLIQYYNGEERAKGNILERFSAQQFPDLHSELNLSSLELGDSALYFCASSASGTGGSPLHFGNGTRLTVT.

This clone was counted a few times. The chain has TRBV30 and TRBJ2-2; no reliable D call. The length of the CDR3 is 12 residues. Trimming took 2 bases from V and 7 from J, leaving 8 bases between them. From germline, CDR1 is GTSNPN and CDR2 SVGIG (reference sequence). This CDR3 is CAWSYGGGELFF. The DNA for the CDR3 is TGTGCCTGGAGTTATGGTGGCGGGGAGCTGTTTTTT.

The chain links TRBV30 to TRBJ2-2; D ambiguous. Germline CDR1 and CDR2: GTSNPN and SVGIG (reference sequence). The V end was cut by 3 bases, the J end by 4 bases, with 12 bases between. The CDR3 extends over 14 amino acids. The CDR3 protein is CAWSGVSSTGELFF. In DNA form, the CDR3 reads TGTGCCTGGAGCGGCGTCTCGAGCACCGGGGAGCTGTTTTTT.

The CDR3 protein is CASSLEVGVRNYGYTF. In DNA, the CDR3 is TGTGCCAGCAGCTTAGAAGTAGGGGTCAGAAACTATGGCTACACCTTC. This chain uses TRBV13 with TRBJ1-2; possible D gene TRBD1, 5 bases. The CDR3 is 16 residues long. Germline V gives CDR1 PRHDT, CDR2 FYEKMQ (reference sequence). V lost 1 base, J lost 2 bases, and 14 bases lay in between. Complete variable domain (other parts from reference TRBV13 and TRBJ1-2): AAGVIQSPRHLIKEKRETATLKCYPIPRHDTVYWYQQGPGQDPQFLISFYEKMQSDKGSIPDRFSAQQFSDYHSELNMSSLELGDSALYFCASSLEVGVRNYGYTFGSGTRLTVV.

The chain employs TRBV5-4 and TRBJ2-7, with TRBD1 as a possible D gene (6 bases). CDR1 SGHNT and CDR2 YYREEE come from the germline V gene (reference sequence). This CDR3 is built from 15 residues. Trimming removed 2 bases at V and 2 bases at J, with 14 bases between. CDR3 in DNA: TGTGCCAGCAGCTTTACTCCGGGACAAACCTACGAGCAGTACTTC. It translates to CASSFTPGQTYEQYF.

The genes are TRBV27 and TRBJ2-3; D remains ambiguous. This CDR3 comprises 14 residues. Germline V gene data show CDR1 as MNHEY and CDR2 as SMNVEV (reference sequence). Trimming left V 1 base short and J 0 bases short, with 5 bases between. DNA of the CDR3: TGTGCCAGCAGTTTATGGGGTAGCACAGATACGCAGTATTTT. Its protein is CASSLWGSTDTQYF.

V usage is TRBV10-3 and J usage is TRBJ1-3; D not resolved. The ends were cut back, 2 bases at V and 1 base at J, with 3 bases in the middle. The CDR3 totals 13 residues. The V gene's germline CDR1 is ENHRY and CDR2 SYGVKD. DNA of the CDR3: TGTGCCATCAGTGAGGGATCTGGAAACACCATATATTTT. Protein product: CAISEGSGNTIYF.

The chain combines TRBV9 with TRBJ2-7; TRBD1 might be the D (6 bases). Trimming took off 3 bases at V and 6 bases at J, with 19 bases between the two ends. The V gene's germline CDR1 is SGDLS and CDR2 YYNGEE. The CDR3 is 15 residues long. The CDR3 protein is CASSARQDSLGEQYF. DNA of the CDR3: TGTGCCAGCAGCGCCCGCCAGGACAGCCTAGGCGAGCAGTACTTC. The variable domain in full, with the rest retrieved from reference TRBV9 and TRBJ2-7, is DSGVTQTPKHLITATGQRVTLRCSPRSGDLSVYWYQQSLDQGLQFLIQYYNGEERAKGNILERFSAQQFPDLHSELNLSSLELGDSALYFCASSARQDSLGEQYFGPGTRLTVT.

This clone was seen more than once but under ten times. The rearrangement links TRBV27 to TRBJ2-6, with a possible D match to TRBD2 (6 bases). CDR3 length: 19 residues. The germline V gene has CDR1 MNHEY and CDR2 SMNVEV (reference sequence). The V end lost 6 bases, the J end lost 0 bases, and 21 bases lay between the germline ends. CDR3 sequence reads: CASSPPQGGSDSGANVLTF. The CDR3 nucleotides are TGTGCCAGCAGCCCACCCCAGGGAGGTAGTGACTCTGGGGCCAACGTCCTGACTTTC.

The gene calls are TRBV29-1 and TRBJ2-6; D gene uncertain. The CDR3 loop spans 14 amino acids. Trimming took off 2 bases at V and 0 bases at J, with 5 bases between the two ends. CDR1 is SQVTM, CDR2 ANQGSEA, per germline. CDR3 residues: CSVEIPSGANVLTF. The CDR3 nucleotides read TGCAGCGTTGAAATCCCCTCTGGGGCCAACGTCCTGACTTTC.

V usage is TRBV7-9 and J usage is TRBJ2-1; 9 nucleotides match TRBD2. Germline CDR1 SEHNR, CDR2 FQNEAQ (reference sequence). The junction had 14 bases not matched to a gene; V was cut back by 5 bases and J by 3 bases. CDR3 length: 18 residues. CDR3 DNA: TGTGCCAGCAGCCGGTCGGTAGCGGGGGCCCCCAACTACAATGAGCAGTTCTTC. Encoded protein: CASSRSVAGAPNYNEQFF.

V gene TRBV5-1 combines with J gene TRBJ2-7; TRBD2 might be the D (5 bases). Per germline, CDR1 SGHRS and CDR2 YFSETQ. The ends were cut back, 4 bases at V and 3 bases at J, with 11 bases in the middle. The CDR3 has 13 residues. CDR3 coding DNA: TGCGCCAGCAGCGACGGACTGGACTACGAGCAGTACTTC. Protein sequence: CASSDGLDYEQYF.

This chain connects TRBV7-9 to TRBJ2-7, with D uncertain. This CDR3 region has 12 residues. Trimming took off 5 bases at V and 0 bases at J, with 5 bases between the two ends. Germline CDR1 and CDR2: SEHNR and FQNEAQ (reference sequence). For the CDR3, the DNA is TGTGCCAGCAGCACCAGCTCCTACGAGCAGTACTTC. Amino acids: CASSTSSYEQYF.

This clone was counted between two and nine times. J is TRBJ2-2 and V is TRBV5-4; the match to TRBD1 covers 8 bases. CDR1 SGHNT and CDR2 YYREEE come from the germline V gene (reference sequence). The CDR3 loop spans 17 amino acids. V shed 4 bases, J shed 3 bases, and the junction held 11 bases outside the gene matches. CDR3 coding DNA: TGTGCCAGCAGCCCGCTTGCCGCGACAGGGGACACCGGGGAGCTGTTTTTT. This translates into CASSPLAATGDTGELFF. Drawing the rest from reference TRBV5-4 and TRBJ2-2, the complete variable domain is ETGVTQSPTHLIKTRGQQVTLRCSSQSGHNTVSWYQQALGQGPQFIFQYYREEENGRGNFPPRFSGLQFPNYSSELNVNALELDDSALYLCASSPLAATGDTGELFFGEGSRLTVL.

The chain links TRBV30 to TRBJ2-7, with 8 bases lining up with TRBD1. The ends lost 5 bases at V and 2 bases at J; junction bases unmatched: 8. Germline loops: CDR1 GTSNPN, CDR2 SVGIG (reference sequence). This CDR3 spans 14 amino acids. For the CDR3, the DNA is TGTGCCTGGGGGCCCGGGACAGGAGCCTACGAGCAGTACTTC. This codes for CAWGPGTGAYEQYF.

The genes are TRBV4-1 and TRBJ1-1; D unclear. CDR3 length equals 14 residues. V lost 1 base and J 6 bases, leaving 12 bases between the germline ends. Looked up from germline, CDR1 is MGHRA and CDR2 is YSYEKL. The CDR3 DNA is TGCGCCAGCAGCCAAGCCCTCTCGGGATCTGAAGCTTTCTTT. As protein: CASSQALSGSEAFF.

This chain connects TRBV27 to TRBJ2-7; 9 bases are shared with TRBD1. This CDR3 contains 13 residues. V shed 6 bases, J shed 6 bases, and the junction held 6 bases outside the gene matches. Per germline, CDR1 MNHEY and CDR2 SMNVEV (reference sequence). As DNA, the CDR3 is TGTGCCAGCAGCTTTGGGACAGGGACCGAGCAGTACTTC. This translates into CASSFGTGTEQYF.